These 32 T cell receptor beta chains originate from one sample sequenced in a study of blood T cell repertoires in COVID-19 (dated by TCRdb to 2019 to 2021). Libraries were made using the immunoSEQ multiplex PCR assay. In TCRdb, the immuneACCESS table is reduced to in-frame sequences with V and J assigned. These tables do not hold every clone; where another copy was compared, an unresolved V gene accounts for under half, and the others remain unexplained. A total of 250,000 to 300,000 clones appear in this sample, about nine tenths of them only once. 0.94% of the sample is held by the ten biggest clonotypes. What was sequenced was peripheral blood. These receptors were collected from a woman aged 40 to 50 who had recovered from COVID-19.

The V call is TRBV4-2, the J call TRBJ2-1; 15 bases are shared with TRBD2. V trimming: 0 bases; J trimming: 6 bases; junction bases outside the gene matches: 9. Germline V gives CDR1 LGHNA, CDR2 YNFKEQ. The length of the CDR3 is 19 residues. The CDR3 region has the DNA TGTGCCAGCAGCCAAGATTGGGGGGGACTAGCGGGAGGTTTCAATGAGCAGTTCTTC. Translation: CASSQDWGGLAGGFNEQFF.

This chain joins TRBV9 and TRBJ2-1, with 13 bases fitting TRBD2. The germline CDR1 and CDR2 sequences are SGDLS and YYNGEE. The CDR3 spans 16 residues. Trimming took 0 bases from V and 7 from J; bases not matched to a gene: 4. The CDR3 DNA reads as TGTGCCAGCAGCGTAGGGACTAGCGGGAGAAATAATGAGCAGTTCTTC. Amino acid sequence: CASSVGTSGRNNEQFF.

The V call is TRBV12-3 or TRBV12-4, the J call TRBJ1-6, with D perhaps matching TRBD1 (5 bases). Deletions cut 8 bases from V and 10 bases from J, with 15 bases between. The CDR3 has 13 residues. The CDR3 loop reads CASYRGRGSPLHF. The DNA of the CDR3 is TGTGCCAGCTACCGGGGGAGGGGATCACCCCTCCACTTT.

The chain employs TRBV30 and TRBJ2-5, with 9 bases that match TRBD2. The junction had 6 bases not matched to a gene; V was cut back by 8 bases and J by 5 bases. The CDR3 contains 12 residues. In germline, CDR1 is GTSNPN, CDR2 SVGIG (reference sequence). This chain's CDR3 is CAAGGLAETQYF. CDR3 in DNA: TGTGCCGCGGGGGGGCTAGCGGAGACCCAGTACTTC.

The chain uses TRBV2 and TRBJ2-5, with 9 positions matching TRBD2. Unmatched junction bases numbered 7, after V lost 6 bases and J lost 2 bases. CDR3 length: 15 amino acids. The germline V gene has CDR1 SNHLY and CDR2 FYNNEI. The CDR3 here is CASRAGTSNQETQYF. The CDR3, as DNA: TGTGCCAGCAGAGCCGGGACTAGCAATCAAGAGACCCAGTACTTC.

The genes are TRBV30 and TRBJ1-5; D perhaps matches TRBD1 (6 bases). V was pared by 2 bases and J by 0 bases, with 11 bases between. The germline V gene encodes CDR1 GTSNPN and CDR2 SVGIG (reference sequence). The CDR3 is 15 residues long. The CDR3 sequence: CAWSLSGASNQPQHF. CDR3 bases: TGTGCCTGGAGTCTTTCAGGGGCTAGCAATCAGCCCCAGCATTTT.

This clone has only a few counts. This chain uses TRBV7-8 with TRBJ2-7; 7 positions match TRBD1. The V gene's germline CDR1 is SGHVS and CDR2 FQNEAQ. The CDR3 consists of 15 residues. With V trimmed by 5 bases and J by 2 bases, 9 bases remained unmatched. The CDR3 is CASSRWTGRTYEQYF. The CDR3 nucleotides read TGTGCCAGCAGCCGATGGACAGGCCGAACCTACGAGCAGTACTTC.

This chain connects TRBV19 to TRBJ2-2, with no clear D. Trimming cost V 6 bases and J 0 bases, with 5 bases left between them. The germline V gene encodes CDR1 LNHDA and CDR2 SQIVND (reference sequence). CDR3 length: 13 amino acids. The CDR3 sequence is CASREANTGELFF. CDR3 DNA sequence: TGTGCCAGTAGAGAGGCGAACACCGGGGAGCTGTTTTTT.

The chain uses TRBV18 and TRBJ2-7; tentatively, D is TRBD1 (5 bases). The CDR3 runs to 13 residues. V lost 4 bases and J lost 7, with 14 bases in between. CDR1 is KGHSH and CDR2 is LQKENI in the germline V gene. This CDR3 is CASSQDTQREQYF. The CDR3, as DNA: TGTGCCAGCTCACAGGACACTCAGAGGGAGCAGTACTTC.

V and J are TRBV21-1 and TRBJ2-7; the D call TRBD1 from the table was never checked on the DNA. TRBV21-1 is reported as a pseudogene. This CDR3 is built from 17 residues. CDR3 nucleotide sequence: TGTGCCAGCAGCAAAGTATATTTAGGGACAGGGAATGACGAGCAGTACTTC. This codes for CASSKVYLGTGNDEQYF.

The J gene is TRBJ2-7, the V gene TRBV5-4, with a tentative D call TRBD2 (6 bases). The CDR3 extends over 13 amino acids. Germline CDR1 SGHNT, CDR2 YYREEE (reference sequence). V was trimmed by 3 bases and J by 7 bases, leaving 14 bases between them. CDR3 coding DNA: TGTGCCAGCAGCTCGGAGCTCGGAGGGGAGCAGTACTTC. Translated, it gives CASSSELGGEQYF.

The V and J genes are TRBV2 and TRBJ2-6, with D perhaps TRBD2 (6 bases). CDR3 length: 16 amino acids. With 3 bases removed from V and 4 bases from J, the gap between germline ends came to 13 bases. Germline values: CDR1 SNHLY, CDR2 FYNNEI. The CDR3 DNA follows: TGTGCCAGCAGTGAGATGATTAGCGGAGGGGCCAACGTCCTGACTTTC. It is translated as CASSEMISGGANVLTF.

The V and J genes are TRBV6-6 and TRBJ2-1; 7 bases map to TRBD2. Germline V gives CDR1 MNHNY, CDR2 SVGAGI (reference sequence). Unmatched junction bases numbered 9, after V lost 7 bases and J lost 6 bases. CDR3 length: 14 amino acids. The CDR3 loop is CASTMHPGGNEQFF. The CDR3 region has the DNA TGTGCCAGCACTATGCATCCGGGGGGCAATGAGCAGTTCTTC.

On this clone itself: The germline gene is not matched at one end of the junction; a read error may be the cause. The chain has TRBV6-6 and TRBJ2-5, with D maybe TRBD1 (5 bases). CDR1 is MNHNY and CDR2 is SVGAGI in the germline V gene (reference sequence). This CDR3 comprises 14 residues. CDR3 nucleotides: TGTGCCAGCACTTACTTTCAGGGATTAGAGACCCAGTACTTC. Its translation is CASTYFQGLETQYF.

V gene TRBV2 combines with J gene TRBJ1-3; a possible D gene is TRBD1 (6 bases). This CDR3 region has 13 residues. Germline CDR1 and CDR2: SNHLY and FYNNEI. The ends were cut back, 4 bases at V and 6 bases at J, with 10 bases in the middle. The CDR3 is CASSGTVVNTIYF. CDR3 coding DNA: TGTGCCAGCAGTGGGACAGTGGTAAACACCATATATTTT.

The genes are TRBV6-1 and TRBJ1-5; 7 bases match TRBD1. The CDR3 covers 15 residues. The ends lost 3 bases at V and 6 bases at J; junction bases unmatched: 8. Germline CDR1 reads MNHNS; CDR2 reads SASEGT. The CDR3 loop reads CASSDLDRVAQPQHF. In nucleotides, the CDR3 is TGTGCCAGCAGTGACCTAGACAGGGTTGCTCAGCCCCAGCATTTT.

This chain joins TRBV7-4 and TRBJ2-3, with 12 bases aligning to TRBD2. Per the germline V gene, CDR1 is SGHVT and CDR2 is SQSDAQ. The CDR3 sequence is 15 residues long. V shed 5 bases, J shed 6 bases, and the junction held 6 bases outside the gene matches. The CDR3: CASSPRTSGTDTQYF. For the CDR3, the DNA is TGTGCCAGCAGCCCCCGGACTAGCGGGACCGATACGCAGTATTTT.

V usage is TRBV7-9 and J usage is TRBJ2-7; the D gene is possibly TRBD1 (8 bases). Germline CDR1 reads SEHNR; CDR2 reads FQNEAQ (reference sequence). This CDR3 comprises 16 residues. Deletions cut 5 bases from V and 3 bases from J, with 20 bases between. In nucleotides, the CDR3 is TGTGCCAGCAGCCCCCCAGGGGGCGGGAGTTTCTACGAGCAGTACTTC. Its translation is CASSPPGGGSFYEQYF.

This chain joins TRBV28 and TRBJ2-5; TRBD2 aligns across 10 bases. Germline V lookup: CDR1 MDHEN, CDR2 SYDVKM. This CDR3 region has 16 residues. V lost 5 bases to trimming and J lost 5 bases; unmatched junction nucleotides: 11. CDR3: CASSGTQREGFETQYF. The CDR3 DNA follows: TGTGCCAGCAGTGGAACTCAGCGGGAGGGGTTTGAGACCCAGTACTTC.

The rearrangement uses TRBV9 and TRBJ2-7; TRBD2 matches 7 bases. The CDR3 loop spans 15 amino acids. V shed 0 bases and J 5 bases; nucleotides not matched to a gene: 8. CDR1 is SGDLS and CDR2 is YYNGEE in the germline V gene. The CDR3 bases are TGTGCCAGCAGCGTAGGACTAGCCCCTGCTGACGAGCAGTACTTC. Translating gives CASSVGLAPADEQYF.

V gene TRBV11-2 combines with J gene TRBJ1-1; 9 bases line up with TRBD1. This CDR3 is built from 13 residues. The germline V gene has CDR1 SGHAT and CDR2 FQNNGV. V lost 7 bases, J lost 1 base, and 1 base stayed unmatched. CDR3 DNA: TGTGCCAGCAAGACAGGGGGGAACACTGAAGCTTTCTTT. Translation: CASKTGGNTEAFF.

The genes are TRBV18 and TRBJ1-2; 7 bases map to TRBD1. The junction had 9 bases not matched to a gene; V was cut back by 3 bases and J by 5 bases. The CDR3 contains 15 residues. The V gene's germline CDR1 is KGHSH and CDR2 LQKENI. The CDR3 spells CASSPGRGPQYGYTF. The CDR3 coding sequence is TGTGCCAGCTCACCGGGTAGGGGGCCGCAGTATGGCTACACCTTC.

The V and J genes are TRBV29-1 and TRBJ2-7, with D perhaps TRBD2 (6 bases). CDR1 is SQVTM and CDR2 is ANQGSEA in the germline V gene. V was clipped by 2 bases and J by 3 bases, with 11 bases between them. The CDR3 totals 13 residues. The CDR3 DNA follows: TGCAGCGTTGAAACGGGGGTTGACTACGAGCAGTACTTC. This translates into CSVETGVDYEQYF.

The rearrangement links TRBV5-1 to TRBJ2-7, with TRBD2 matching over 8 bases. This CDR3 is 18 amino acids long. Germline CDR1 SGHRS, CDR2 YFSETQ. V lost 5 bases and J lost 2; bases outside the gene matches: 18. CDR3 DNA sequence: TGCGCCAGCAGGCCGGGACTAGACTGGGGTCAGGGTACCTACGAGCAGTACTTC. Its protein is CASRPGLDWGQGTYEQYF.

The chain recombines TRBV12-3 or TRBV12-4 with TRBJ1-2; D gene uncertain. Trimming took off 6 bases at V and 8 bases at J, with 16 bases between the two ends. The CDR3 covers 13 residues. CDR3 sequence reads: CASSQEALGGYTF. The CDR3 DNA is TGTGCCAGCAGCCAAGAAGCCCTGGGCGGCTACACCTTC.

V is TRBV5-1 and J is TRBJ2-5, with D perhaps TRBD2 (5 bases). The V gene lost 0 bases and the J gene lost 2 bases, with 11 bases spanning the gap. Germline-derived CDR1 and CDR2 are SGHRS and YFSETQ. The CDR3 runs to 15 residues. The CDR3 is CASSLEAELQETQYF. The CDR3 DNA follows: TGCGCCAGCAGCTTGGAAGCGGAGCTGCAAGAGACCCAGTACTTC. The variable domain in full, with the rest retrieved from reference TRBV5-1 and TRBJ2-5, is KAGVTQTPRYLIKTRGQQVTLSCSPISGHRSVSWYQQTPGQGLQFLFEYFSETQRNKGNFPGRFSGRQFSNSRSEMNVSTLELGDSALYLCASSLEAELQETQYFGPGTRLLVL.

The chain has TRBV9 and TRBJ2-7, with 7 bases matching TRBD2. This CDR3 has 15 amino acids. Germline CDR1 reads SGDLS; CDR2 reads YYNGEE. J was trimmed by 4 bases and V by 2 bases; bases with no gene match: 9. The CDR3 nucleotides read TGTGCCAGCAGCGTGGGCGGACTAGGGGAATACGAGCAGTACTTC. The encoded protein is CASSVGGLGEYEQYF. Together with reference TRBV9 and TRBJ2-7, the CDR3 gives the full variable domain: DSGVTQTPKHLITATGQRVTLRCSPRSGDLSVYWYQQSLDQGLQFLIQYYNGEERAKGNILERFSAQQFPDLHSELNLSSLELGDSALYFCASSVGGLGEYEQYFGPGTRLTVT.

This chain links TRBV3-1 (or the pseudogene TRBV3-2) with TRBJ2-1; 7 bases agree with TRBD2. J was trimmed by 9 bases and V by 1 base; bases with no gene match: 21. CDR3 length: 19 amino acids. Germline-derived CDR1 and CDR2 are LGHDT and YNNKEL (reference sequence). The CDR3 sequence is CASSQVGRLAEGSGSEQFF. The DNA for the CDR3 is TGTGCCAGCAGCCAAGTTGGGCGACTAGCCGAGGGGAGTGGTAGTGAGCAGTTCTTC.

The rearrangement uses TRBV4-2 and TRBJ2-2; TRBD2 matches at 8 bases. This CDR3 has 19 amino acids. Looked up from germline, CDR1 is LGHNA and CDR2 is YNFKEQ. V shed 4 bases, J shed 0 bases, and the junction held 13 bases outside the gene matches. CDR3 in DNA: TGTGCCAGCAGCCTCCCCGGGGGGGACGAGCGTCCGAACACCGGGGAGCTGTTTTTT. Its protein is CASSLPGGDERPNTGELFF.

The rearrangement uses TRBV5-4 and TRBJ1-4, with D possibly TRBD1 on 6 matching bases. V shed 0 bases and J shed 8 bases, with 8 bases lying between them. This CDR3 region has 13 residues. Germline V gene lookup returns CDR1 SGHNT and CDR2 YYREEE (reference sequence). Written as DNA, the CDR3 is TGTGCCAGCAGCTTGGGTGGGGGCGAAAAACTGTTTTTT. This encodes CASSLGGGEKLFF. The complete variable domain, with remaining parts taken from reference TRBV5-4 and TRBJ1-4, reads ETGVTQSPTHLIKTRGQQVTLRCSSQSGHNTVSWYQQALGQGPQFIFQYYREEENGRGNFPPRFSGLQFPNYSSELNVNALELDDSALYLCASSLGGGEKLFFGSGTQLSVL.

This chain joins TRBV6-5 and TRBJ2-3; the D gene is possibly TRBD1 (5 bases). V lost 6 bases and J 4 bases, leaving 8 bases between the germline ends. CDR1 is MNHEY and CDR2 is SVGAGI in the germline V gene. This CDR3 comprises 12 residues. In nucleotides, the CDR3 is TGTGCCAGCAGAAACAGGCCAGATACGCAGTATTTT. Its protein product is CASRNRPDTQYF.

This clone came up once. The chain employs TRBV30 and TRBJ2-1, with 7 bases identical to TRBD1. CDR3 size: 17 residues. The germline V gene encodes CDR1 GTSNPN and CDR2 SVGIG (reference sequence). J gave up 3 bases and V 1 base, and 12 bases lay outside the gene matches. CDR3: CAWSGGQSGEDYNEQFF. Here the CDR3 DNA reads TGTGCCTGGAGTGGGGGACAGTCAGGAGAGGACTACAATGAGCAGTTCTTC.